This T cell receptor beta chain stems from a study of T-cell memory formation after mild COVID-19. TCRdb ran MiXCR on the 5' RACE reads and lists one entry per CDR3 protein. The sample holds approximately 260,000 distinct CDR3 sequences, under 20% seen once. CDR3 length equals 14 residues. Germline V gene sequence: CDR1 SGHAT, CDR2 FQNNGV. With V trimmed by 4 bases and J by 5 bases, 6 bases remained unmatched. The receptor's source is a man aged 18-30 years who had mild COVID-19 (a few samples of this study predate the infection). Cell type and time point are not known. The chain joins TRBV11-2 to TRBJ2-5; 8 bases are a match to TRBD2. Sequencing used PBMCs or a T cell subset sorted from them (not recorded which). The CDR3 bases are TGTGCCAGCAGCTCGGGGACTAGATGGGAGACCCAGTACTTC. This gives the protein CASSSGTRWETQYF.